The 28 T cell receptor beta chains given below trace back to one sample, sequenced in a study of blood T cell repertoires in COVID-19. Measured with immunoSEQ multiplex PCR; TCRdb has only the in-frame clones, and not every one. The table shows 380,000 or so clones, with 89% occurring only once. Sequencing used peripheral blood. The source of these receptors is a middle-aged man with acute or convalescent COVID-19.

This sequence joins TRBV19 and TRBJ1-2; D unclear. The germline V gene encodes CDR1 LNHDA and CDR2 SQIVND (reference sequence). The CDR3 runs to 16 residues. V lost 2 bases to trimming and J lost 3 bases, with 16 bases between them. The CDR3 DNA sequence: TGTGCCAGTAGTATATCCTATGGGTACAGACACTATGGCTACACCTTC. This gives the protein CASSISYGYRHYGYTF.

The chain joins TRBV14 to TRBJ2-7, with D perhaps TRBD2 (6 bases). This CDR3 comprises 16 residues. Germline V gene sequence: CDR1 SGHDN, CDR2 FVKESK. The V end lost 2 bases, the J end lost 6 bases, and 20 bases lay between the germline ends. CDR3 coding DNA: TGTGCCAGCAGCCAATTGGGGCTGGCGGGGATAGCCGAGCAGTACTTC. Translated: CASSQLGLAGIAEQYF.

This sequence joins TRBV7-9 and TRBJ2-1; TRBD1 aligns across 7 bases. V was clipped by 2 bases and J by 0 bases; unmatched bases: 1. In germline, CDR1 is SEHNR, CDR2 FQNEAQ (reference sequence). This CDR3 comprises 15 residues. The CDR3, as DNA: TGTGCCAGCAGCTTAAGACAGGGCTCCTACAATGAGCAGTTCTTC. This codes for CASSLRQGSYNEQFF.

The chain's CDR3 is CASSSLAANTEAFF. CDR3 nucleotide sequence: TGTGCCAGCTCGTCCTTAGCGGCGAACACTGAAGCTTTCTTT. J is TRBJ1-1 and V is TRBV5-4; D remains unclear. The germline gives CDR1 SGHNT, CDR2 YYREEE (reference sequence). V shed 7 bases and J shed 1 base, with 14 bases lying between them. The length of the CDR3 is 14 residues.

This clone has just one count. CDR3 sequence: CASSGTGSSGANVLTF. CDR3 DNA: TGTGCCAGCAGCGGGACAGGCAGCTCTGGGGCCAACGTCCTGACTTTC. This sequence joins TRBV7-9 and TRBJ2-6; 8 bases are a match to TRBD1. CDR3 length equals 16 residues. The V and J ends lost 5 bases and 0 bases, in that order; junction bases with no gene match: 3. Germline V gives CDR1 SEHNR, CDR2 FQNEAQ (reference sequence).

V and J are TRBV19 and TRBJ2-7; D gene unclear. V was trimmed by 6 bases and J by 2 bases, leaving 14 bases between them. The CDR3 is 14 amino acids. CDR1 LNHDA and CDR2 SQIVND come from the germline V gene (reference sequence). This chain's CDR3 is CASSFRLSPYEQYF. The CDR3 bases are TGTGCCAGTAGCTTCCGCCTATCCCCCTACGAGCAGTACTTC.

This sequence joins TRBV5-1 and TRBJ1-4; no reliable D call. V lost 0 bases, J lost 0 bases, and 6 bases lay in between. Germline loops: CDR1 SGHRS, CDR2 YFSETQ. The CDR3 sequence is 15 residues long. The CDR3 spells CASSLVAPTNEKLFF. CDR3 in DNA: TGCGCCAGCAGCTTGGTAGCTCCAACTAATGAAAAACTGTTTTTT.

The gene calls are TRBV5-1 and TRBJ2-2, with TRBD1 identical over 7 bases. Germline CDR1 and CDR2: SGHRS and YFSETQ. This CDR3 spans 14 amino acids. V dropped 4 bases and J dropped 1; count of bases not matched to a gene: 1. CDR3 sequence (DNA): TGCGCCAGCAGCGGGACAGTGAACACCGGGGAGCTGTTTTTT. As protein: CASSGTVNTGELFF.

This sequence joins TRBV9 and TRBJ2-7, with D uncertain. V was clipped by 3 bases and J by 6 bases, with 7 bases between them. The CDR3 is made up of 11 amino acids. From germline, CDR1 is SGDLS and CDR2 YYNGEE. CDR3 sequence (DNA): TGTGCCAGCAGCGCAGAACGCGAGCAGTACTTC. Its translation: CASSAEREQYF.

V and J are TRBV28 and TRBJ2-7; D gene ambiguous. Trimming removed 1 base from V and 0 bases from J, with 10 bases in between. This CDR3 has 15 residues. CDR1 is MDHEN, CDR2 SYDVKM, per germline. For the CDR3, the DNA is TGTGCCAGCAGTTTATTGAACAGTTTCTCCTACGAGCAGTACTTC. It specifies CASSLLNSFSYEQYF. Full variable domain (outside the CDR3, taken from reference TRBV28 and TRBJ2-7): DVKVTQSSRYLVKRTGEKVFLECVQDMDHENMFWYRQDPGLGLRLIYFSYDVKMKEKGDIPEGYSVSREKKERFSLILESASTNQTSMYLCASSLLNSFSYEQYFGPGTRLTVT.

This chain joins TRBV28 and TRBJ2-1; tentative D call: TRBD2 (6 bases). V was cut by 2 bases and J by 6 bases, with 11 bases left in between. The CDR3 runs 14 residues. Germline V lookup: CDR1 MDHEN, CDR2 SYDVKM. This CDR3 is CASSLGRLSNEQFF. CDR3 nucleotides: TGTGCCAGCAGTTTAGGGAGGTTAAGCAATGAGCAGTTCTTC.

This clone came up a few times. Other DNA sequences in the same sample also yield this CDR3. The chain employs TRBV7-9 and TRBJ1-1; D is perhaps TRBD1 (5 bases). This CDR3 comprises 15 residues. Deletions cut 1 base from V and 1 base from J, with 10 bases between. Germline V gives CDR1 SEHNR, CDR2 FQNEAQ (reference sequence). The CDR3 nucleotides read TGTGCCAGCAGCTTAGTTTCAGGACAGAACACTGAAGCTTTCTTT. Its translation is CASSLVSGQNTEAFF.

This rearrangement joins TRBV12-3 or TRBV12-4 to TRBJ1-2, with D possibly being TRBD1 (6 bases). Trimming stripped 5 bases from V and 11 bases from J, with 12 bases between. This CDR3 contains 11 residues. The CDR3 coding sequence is TGTGCCAGCAGTAGGGGACATCAGTACACCTTC. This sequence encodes CASSRGHQYTF.

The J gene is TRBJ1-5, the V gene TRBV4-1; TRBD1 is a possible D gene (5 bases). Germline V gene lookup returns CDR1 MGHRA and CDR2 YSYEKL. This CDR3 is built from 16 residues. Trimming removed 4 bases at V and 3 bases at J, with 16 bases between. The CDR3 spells CASSRRGFTFNQPQHF. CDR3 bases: TGCGCCAGCAGCCGTCGGGGGTTTACCTTCAATCAGCCCCAGCATTTT.

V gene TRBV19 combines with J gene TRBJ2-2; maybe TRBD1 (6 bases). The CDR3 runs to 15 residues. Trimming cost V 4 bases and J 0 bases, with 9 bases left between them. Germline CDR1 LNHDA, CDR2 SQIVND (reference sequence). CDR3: CASSNRAANTGELFF. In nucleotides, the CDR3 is TGTGCCAGTAGTAACAGGGCCGCGAACACCGGGGAGCTGTTTTTT.

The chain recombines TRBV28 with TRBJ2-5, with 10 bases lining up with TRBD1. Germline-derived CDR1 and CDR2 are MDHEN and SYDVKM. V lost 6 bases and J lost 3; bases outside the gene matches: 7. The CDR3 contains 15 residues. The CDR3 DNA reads TGTGCCAGCAGCTCGGACAGGGGGTCCGAAGAGACCCAGTACTTC. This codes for CASSSDRGSEETQYF.

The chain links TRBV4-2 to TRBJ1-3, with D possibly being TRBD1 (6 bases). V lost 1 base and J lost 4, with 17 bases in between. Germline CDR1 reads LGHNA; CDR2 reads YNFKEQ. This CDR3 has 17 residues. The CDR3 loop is CASSQGQGIHAGNTIYF. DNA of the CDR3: TGTGCCAGCAGCCAAGGGCAGGGGATTCACGCAGGAAACACCATATATTTT.

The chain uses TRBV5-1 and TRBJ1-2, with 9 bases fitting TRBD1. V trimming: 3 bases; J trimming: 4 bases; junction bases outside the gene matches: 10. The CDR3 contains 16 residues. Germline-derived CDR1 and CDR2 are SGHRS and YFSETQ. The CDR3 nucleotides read TGCGCCAGCAGCTCCGCCGGGACAGGGAGTCCCTATGGCTACACCTTC. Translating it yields CASSSAGTGSPYGYTF.

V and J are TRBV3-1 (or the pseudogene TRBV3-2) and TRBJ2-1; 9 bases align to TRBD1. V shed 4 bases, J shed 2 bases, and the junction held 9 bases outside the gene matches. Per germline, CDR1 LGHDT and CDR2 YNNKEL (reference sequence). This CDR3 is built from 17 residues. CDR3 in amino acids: CASSPYAGTGTYNEQFF. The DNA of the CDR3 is TGTGCCAGCAGCCCATACGCCGGGACAGGGACCTACAATGAGCAGTTCTTC.

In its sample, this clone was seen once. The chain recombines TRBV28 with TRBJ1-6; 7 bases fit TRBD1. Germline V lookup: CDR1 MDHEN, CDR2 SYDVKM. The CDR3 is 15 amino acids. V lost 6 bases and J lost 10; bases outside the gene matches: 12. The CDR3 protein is CASSPYSDRLSPLHF. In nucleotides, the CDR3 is TGTGCCAGCAGCCCTTACTCGGACAGGTTGTCACCCCTCCACTTT.

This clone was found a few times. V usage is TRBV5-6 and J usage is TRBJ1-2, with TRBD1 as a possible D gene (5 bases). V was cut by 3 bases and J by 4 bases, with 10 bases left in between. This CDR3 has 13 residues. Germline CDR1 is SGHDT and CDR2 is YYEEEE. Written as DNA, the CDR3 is TGTGCCAGCAGCTGGGGGGTGACCTATGGCTACACCTTC. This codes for CASSWGVTYGYTF.

CDR3 coding DNA: TGTGCCAGCAGTGAACAGATGAATCAGCCCCAGCATTTT. Its translation: CASSEQMNQPQHF. The chain is built from TRBV2 and TRBJ1-5; D gene uncertain. Germline-derived CDR1 and CDR2 are SNHLY and FYNNEI. Trimming removed 2 bases at V and 4 bases at J, with 6 bases between. The CDR3 is 13 residues long.

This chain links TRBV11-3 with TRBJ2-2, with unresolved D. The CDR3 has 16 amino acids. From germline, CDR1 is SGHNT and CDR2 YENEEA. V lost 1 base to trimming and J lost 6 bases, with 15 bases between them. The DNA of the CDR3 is TGTGCCAGCAGCTTAGGGTCAGGCTGGAATCCCGGGGAGCTGTTTTTT. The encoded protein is CASSLGSGWNPGELFF. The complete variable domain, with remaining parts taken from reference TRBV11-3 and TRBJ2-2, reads EAGVVQSPRYKIIEKKQPVAFWCNPISGHNTLYWYLQNLGQGPELLIRYENEEAVDDSQLPKDRFSAERLKGVDSTLKIQPAELGDSAVYLCASSLGSGWNPGELFFGEGSRLTVL.

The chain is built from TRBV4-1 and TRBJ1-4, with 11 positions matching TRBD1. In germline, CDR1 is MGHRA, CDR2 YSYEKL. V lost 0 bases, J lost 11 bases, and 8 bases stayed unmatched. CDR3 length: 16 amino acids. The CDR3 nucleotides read TGCGCCAGCAGCCAAGATAAGGGACAGGGGGTGTTGAAACTGTTTTTT. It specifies CASSQDKGQGVLKLFF.

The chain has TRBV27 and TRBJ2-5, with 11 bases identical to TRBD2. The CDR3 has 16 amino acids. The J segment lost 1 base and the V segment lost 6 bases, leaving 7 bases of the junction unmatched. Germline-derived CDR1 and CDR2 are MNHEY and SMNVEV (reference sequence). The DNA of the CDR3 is TGTGCCAGCAGGCTAGCGGGAGGTGCGGGCCAAGAGACCCAGTACTTC. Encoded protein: CASRLAGGAGQETQYF.

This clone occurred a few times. The CDR3 protein is CASSIGTRTGELFF. The CDR3 nucleotides are TGTGCCAGTAGTATAGGCACGAGGACCGGGGAGCTGTTTTTT. V is TRBV19 and J is TRBJ2-2; D not resolved. This CDR3 has 14 residues. The ends were cut back, 1 base at V and 5 bases at J, with 8 bases in the middle. The germline gives CDR1 LNHDA, CDR2 SQIVND (reference sequence).

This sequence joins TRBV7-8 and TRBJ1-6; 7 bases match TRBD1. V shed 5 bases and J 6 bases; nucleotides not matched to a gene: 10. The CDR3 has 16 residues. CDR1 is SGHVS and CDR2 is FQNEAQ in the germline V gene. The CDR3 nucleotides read TGTGCCAGCAGCCCCCGCCAGGGGGGCACTAATTCACCCCTCCACTTT. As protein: CASSPRQGGTNSPLHF.

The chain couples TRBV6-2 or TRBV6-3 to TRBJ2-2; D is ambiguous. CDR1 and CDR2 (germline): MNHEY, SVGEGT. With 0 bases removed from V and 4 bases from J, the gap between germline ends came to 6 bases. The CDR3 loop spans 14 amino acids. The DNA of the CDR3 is TGTGCCAGCAGTTACTCCCCCCTCACCGGGGAGCTGTTTTTT. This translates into CASSYSPLTGELFF.